Sequencing of this T cell receptor (beta chain) was carried out in a study of identical twins. From the 5' RACE reads, TCRdb called clonotypes with MiXCR, one entry per CDR3 protein. The table lists 200,000 to 250,000 distinct CDR3 sequences, roughly 7% of them singletons, with roughly 3.7% in the top ten. Trimming pared 6 bases from V and 6 bases from J, leaving 11 bases between. The CDR3 consists of 13 residues. In this sample, this clonotype turned up many times. The data were also submitted as part of a second study, on yellow fever vaccine responses in identical twins. This second report adds: Twins reportedly mounted vaccine T cell responses that seemed partly convergent, partly personalized.

The sample taken for sequencing was memory (CD45RO+) T cells sorted from blood. This sequence joins TRBV12-3 or TRBV12-4 and TRBJ2-2; D is perhaps TRBD1 or TRBD2 (5 bases each). This TCR came from a woman younger than 35 in good health. The CDR3: CASSRDGSGELFF. The CDR3 DNA sequence: TGTGCCAGCAGCCGGGACGGCTCCGGGGAGCTGTTTTTT.